This passage covers 6 T cell receptor beta chains from one sample sequenced in a study of OX40 agonist ivuxolimab in advanced cancers. Using immunoSEQ multiplex PCR, the repertoire was profiled, and TCRdb retains in-frame clones only, with some absent. The sample has fewer than 90,000 clones, roughly 85% seen once. The source was CD4+ or CD8+ T cells sorted from blood, collected in a trial of the OX40 agonist ivuxolimab. These receptors were taken from an adult with an advanced solid tumor such as melanoma, head and neck, liver or kidney cancer.

The genes are TRBV5-6 and TRBJ1-1, with unresolved D. This CDR3 region has 14 residues. The germline V gene encodes CDR1 SGHDT and CDR2 YYEEEE. The V gene lost 6 bases and the J gene lost 1 base, with 13 bases spanning the gap. The CDR3 nucleotides read TGTGCCAGCACCCTGGGCTGGAAGAACACTGAAGCTTTCTTT. This sequence encodes CASTLGWKNTEAFF.

V is TRBV7-6 and J is TRBJ1-4; no clear D. Looked up from germline, CDR1 is SGHVS and CDR2 is FNYEAQ. V lost 5 bases and J 7 bases, leaving 14 bases between the germline ends. The CDR3 is 14 amino acids. The CDR3 nucleotides are TGTGCCAGCAGCGTTACCGGGGAGGGTGAAAAACTGTTTTTT. Protein sequence: CASSVTGEGEKLFF.

The chain uses TRBV6-5 and TRBJ2-5; tentatively, D is TRBD2 (7 bases). Germline V gene sequence: CDR1 MNHEY, CDR2 SVGAGI. There are 13 residues in the CDR3. The V and J ends lost 4 bases and 5 bases respectively, with 11 bases between them. The DNA for the CDR3 is TGTGCCAGCAGTTGGGGGGGCTGGGAGACCCAGTACTTC. Protein product: CASSWGGWETQYF.

The chain couples TRBV6-6 to TRBJ1-6; 9 nucleotides line up with TRBD1. Germline V CDR1 and CDR2: MNHNY, SVGAGI (reference sequence). This CDR3 has 15 amino acids. Unmatched junction bases numbered 6, after V lost 2 bases and J lost 10 bases. The CDR3 loop reads CASSYGRDRVSPLHF. The CDR3 bases are TGTGCCAGCAGTTACGGCCGGGACAGGGTCTCACCCCTCCACTTT.

The genes are TRBV27 and TRBJ2-3; D is possibly TRBD1 or TRBD2 (5 bases each). Germline V lookup: CDR1 MNHEY, CDR2 SMNVEV (reference sequence). The CDR3 sequence is 15 residues long. V was cut by 2 bases and J by 3 bases, with 12 bases left in between. The CDR3 is CASSLEGRETDTQYF. The CDR3 DNA sequence: TGTGCCAGCAGTTTAGAGGGGAGAGAAACAGATACGCAGTATTTT.

This clone was detected only a few times. The genes are TRBV10-2 and TRBJ1-1; the D gene is possibly TRBD1 (6 bases). The CDR3 has 12 residues. CDR1 is WSHSY, CDR2 SAAADI, per germline. Trimming pared 3 bases from V and 10 bases from J, leaving 12 bases between. CDR3 bases: TGCGCCAGCAGTGAACCACAGGGAATAGCTTTCTTT. Translating gives CASSEPQGIAFF.